The clone carrying this T cell receptor (beta chain) was seen a handful of times. The antigen is unknown. Each of the sorted populations had a purity greater than 95%. Expressed TCRB transcripts were sequenced after all isolated RNA was converted to cDNA. Clones were sequenced by immunoSEQ multiplex PCR, and TCRdb holds only the in-frame ones, with some missing. The sample records under 250,000 clones, 27% being singletons. The data were taken from a study of beta chain features in type 1 diabetes. Whole-study results and caveats: Compared with healthy donors, patients appeared to share more similar naive, central memory and regulatory TCRB repertoires. Cells carrying high TCR expression could end up over-represented when cDNA is sequenced. Fewer junction insertions and more nucleotide deletions appeared in type 1 diabetes patients.

The CDR3 totals 16 residues. CDR1 and CDR2 (germline): SQVTM, ANQGSEA. Unmatched junction bases numbered 10, after V lost 5 bases and J lost 0 bases. The TCR comes from a man between 25 and 39 years old in good health. This chain joins TRBV29-1 and TRBJ2-5, with TRBD1 matching 9 bases. Sample: central memory CD4+ T cells from blood. CDR3 protein: CSVQTGQGYYQETQYF. The CDR3 DNA is TGCAGCGTTCAGACGGGACAGGGATATTACCAAGAGACCCAGTACTTC.